Presented here are 19 T cell receptor beta chains from one specimen sequenced in a study of early T cells in non-severe SARS-CoV-2 infection. TCRdb redid the calling of the 5' RACE reads with MiXCR, one entry per CDR3 protein. The sample includes roughly 70,000 distinct CDR3 sequences, 20% seen only once; the top ten take approximately 15%. The sequenced sample was whole blood, obtained at baseline. The receptors originated from an adult who was a healthcare worker with PCR-confirmed SARS-CoV-2 infection or an uninfected control (not recorded which).

The rearrangement uses TRBV20-1 and TRBJ2-3; 14 bases align to TRBD2. The germline V gene has CDR1 DFQATT and CDR2 SNEGSKA (reference sequence). The CDR3 consists of 16 residues. V was clipped by 6 bases and J by 1 base; unmatched bases: 6. The CDR3 reads CSARLAGGRGTDTQYF. The CDR3, as DNA: TGCAGTGCACGACTAGCGGGGGGGCGTGGCACAGATACGCAGTATTTT.

The chain couples TRBV4-1 to TRBJ1-2; the D is unclear. Deletions cut 0 bases from V and 4 bases from J, with 18 bases between. Germline CDR1 MGHRA, CDR2 YSYEKL. This CDR3 comprises 17 residues. This chain's CDR3 is CASSQEEDVASSYGYTF. The CDR3 nucleotides are TGCGCCAGCAGCCAAGAAGAAGATGTCGCGTCCAGCTATGGCTACACCTTC.

This clonotype was recorded many times. The chain is built from TRBV11-2 and TRBJ1-1; D ambiguous. The germline gives CDR1 SGHAT, CDR2 FQNNGV. The CDR3 sequence is 12 residues long. Trimming pared 2 bases from V and 2 bases from J, leaving 3 bases between. The CDR3 DNA reads as TGTGCCAGCAGCTTAAGCAACACTGAAGCTTTCTTT. Protein sequence: CASSLSNTEAFF.

The sample holds many counts of this clonotype. J is TRBJ2-1 and V is TRBV11-1; perhaps TRBD2 as D (7 bases). CDR3 length equals 14 residues. The V end was cut by 5 bases, the J end by 12 bases, with 20 bases between. Germline assignment: CDR1 SGHAT and CDR2 FQDESV (reference sequence). The CDR3 DNA reads as TGTGCCAGCAGCAGCGTTGGGGCGGGGGCCCTGCAGTTCTTC. This translates into CASSSVGAGALQFF.

As to this clonotype: Its ends do not fully match the called genes, so a read error is possible. CDR3 in DNA: TGTGCCAGCAGCGGCGCGTCCGGGACAGGGGAAAACTTC. Its translation is CASSGASGTGENF. This rearrangement joins TRBV3-1 to TRBJ2-7; TRBD1 matches at 10 bases. The CDR3 has 13 amino acids. Germline loops: CDR1 LGHDT, CDR2 YNNKEL (reference sequence).

This clonotype was counted between two and nine times. The chain links TRBV20-1 to TRBJ1-3, with 7 bases identical to TRBD1. Germline values: CDR1 DFQATT, CDR2 SNEGSKA (reference sequence). The CDR3 contains 15 residues. V lost 3 bases and J lost 0; bases outside the gene matches: 5. CDR3 coding DNA: TGCAGTGCTAGCGGGACAGTTAGCTCTGGAAACACCATATATTTT. This encodes CSASGTVSSGNTIYF.

This chain connects TRBV6-1 to TRBJ2-2; 7 nucleotides line up with TRBD2. CDR1 MNHNS and CDR2 SASEGT come from the germline V gene. Unmatched junction bases numbered 9, after V lost 6 bases and J lost 2 bases. The CDR3 spans 16 residues. The CDR3 DNA sequence: TGTGCCAGCAGGGTCCAGGGAGGGCGAAACACCGGGGAGCTGTTTTTT. Protein product: CASRVQGGRNTGELFF.

This clonotype was counted ten times or more. The chain links TRBV12-3 or TRBV12-4 to TRBJ2-5; D possibly corresponds to TRBD2 (5 bases). The CDR3 consists of 14 residues. V lost 5 bases, J lost 3 bases, and 13 bases lay in between. This chain's CDR3 is CASSPGGQKETQYF. For the CDR3, the DNA is TGTGCCAGCAGTCCCGGCGGGCAGAAAGAGACCCAGTACTTC.

V and J are TRBV3-1 and TRBJ2-2, with 8 bases matching TRBD1. The germline V gene has CDR1 LGHDT and CDR2 YNNKEL (reference sequence). The V segment lost 6 bases and the J segment 3 bases; nucleotides outside the gene matches: 9. There are 16 residues in the CDR3. CDR3 bases: TGTGCCAGCAGGCCGGGACAGGTCCTCTACACCGGGGAGCTGTTTTTT. Protein product: CASRPGQVLYTGELFF.

This chain connects TRBV5-6 to TRBJ2-1; 9 bases agree with TRBD1. Germline V gene sequence: CDR1 SGHDT, CDR2 YYEEEE. The V gene end was trimmed by 0 bases and the J gene end by 6 bases; junction bases not matched to a gene: 7. The CDR3 runs to 16 residues. The CDR3 is CASSLVPGQGTNEQFF. CDR3 DNA: TGTGCCAGCAGCTTGGTACCTGGACAGGGGACCAATGAGCAGTTCTTC.

Many counts were recorded for this clonotype. The chain joins TRBV7-9 to TRBJ1-1; D is possibly TRBD1 (5 bases). Trimming removed 1 base at V and 5 bases at J, with 8 bases between. Germline V gene lookup returns CDR1 SEHNR and CDR2 FQNEAQ (reference sequence). There are 13 residues in the CDR3. The CDR3: CASSLGGRTEAFF. CDR3 sequence (DNA): TGTGCCAGCAGCTTAGGGGGGAGGACTGAAGCTTTCTTT.

This clonotype was seen only a few times. This rearrangement joins TRBV18 to TRBJ1-4; D is ambiguous. The CDR3 runs to 15 residues. The germline V and J ends were trimmed by 3 bases and 3 bases, with 11 bases remaining between them. From germline, CDR1 is KGHSH and CDR2 LQKENI. The CDR3 spells CASSPPARANEKLFF. CDR3 in DNA: TGTGCCAGCTCACCGCCAGCGCGGGCTAATGAAAAACTGTTTTTT. The variable domain in full, completed from reference TRBV18 and TRBJ1-4, reads NAGVMQNPRHLVRRRGQEARLRCSPMKGHSHVYWYRQLPEEGLKFMVYLQKENIIDESGMPKERFSAEFPKEGPSILRIQQVVRGDSAAYFCASSPPARANEKLFFGSGTQLSVL.

The rearrangement links TRBV5-1 to TRBJ1-2, with a possible D match to TRBD1 (6 bases). The germline V gene encodes CDR1 SGHRS and CDR2 YFSETQ. V shed 4 bases and J shed 0 bases, with 16 bases lying between them. CDR3 size: 16 residues. The CDR3, as DNA: TGCGCCAGCAGCCTGAATCCAGGGGCGGCTAACTATGGCTACACCTTC. Translated, it gives CASSLNPGAANYGYTF. Filled out from reference TRBV5-1 and TRBJ1-2, the complete variable domain reads KAGVTQTPRYLIKTRGQQVTLSCSPISGHRSVSWYQQTPGQGLQFLFEYFSETQRNKGNFPGRFSGRQFSNSRSEMNVSTLELGDSALYLCASSLNPGAANYGYTFGSGTRLTVV.

About this clonotype: One end of the junction does not line up with germline, which may come from a read error. The chain has TRBV3-1 and TRBJ2-7; 8 bases map to TRBD1. CDR1 and CDR2 from the germline V gene are LGHDT and YNNKEL (reference sequence). The CDR3 is 15 amino acids. CDR3: CASSDSDRDGYGQYF. In DNA, the CDR3 is TGTGCCAGTTCGGATTCGGACAGGGATGGATACGGGCAGTACTTC.

This clonotype rates as medium-sized (0.01 to 0.1%). V and J are TRBV5-1 and TRBJ2-1; 10 nucleotides match TRBD2. Germline V CDR1 and CDR2: SGHRS, YFSETQ. Losses at the gene ends were 1 base for V and 6 bases for J; bases not matched to a gene: 4. The CDR3 spans 15 residues. CDR3 in DNA: TGCGCCAGCAGCTTGCTTCTAGCGGGGGCCAATGAGCAGTTCTTC. The encoded protein is CASSLLLAGANEQFF.

This chain uses TRBV7-8 with TRBJ2-7; 11 bases fit TRBD2. CDR1 and CDR2 from the germline V gene are SGHVS and FQNEAQ. Losses at the gene ends were 5 bases for V and 0 bases for J; bases not matched to a gene: 3. This CDR3 is 15 amino acids long. The CDR3 DNA sequence: TGTGCCAGCAGCCAGGGACTAGCGGACTCCTACGAGCAGTACTTC. As protein: CASSQGLADSYEQYF.

This clonotype was counted only a few times. V usage is TRBV2 and J usage is TRBJ2-1, with a tentative D call TRBD2 (5 bases). Between the trimmed V and J ends, which lost 7 bases and 0 bases, there was a span of 13 bases. This CDR3 region has 15 residues. The V gene's germline CDR1 is SNHLY and CDR2 FYNNEI. CDR3 loop: CASNPTGSSYNEQFF. CDR3 bases: TGTGCCAGCAACCCGACGGGGAGCTCCTACAATGAGCAGTTCTTC.

This chain links TRBV24-1 with TRBJ1-1, with 8 bases matching TRBD1. J was trimmed by 11 bases and V by 7 bases; bases with no gene match: 14. Germline CDR1 reads KGHDR; CDR2 reads SFDVKD. The CDR3 spans 14 residues. The CDR3 loop is CATSLRGTGTLAFF. The CDR3 DNA reads TGTGCCACCAGCCTTCGTGGGACAGGCACCCTCGCTTTCTTT.

The rearrangement uses TRBV11-2 and TRBJ2-7; a weak D match, TRBD2 (6 bases). The CDR3 covers 15 residues. Germline lookup yields CDR1 SGHAT and CDR2 FQNNGV. Trimming shortened V by 1 base and J by 2 bases, and 12 bases separated the two germline ends. The CDR3 sequence is CASSLVRRDPYEQYF. The CDR3 region has the DNA TGTGCCAGCAGCTTAGTAAGGAGGGACCCCTACGAGCAGTACTTC.